The rows below give T cell receptor beta chains drawn from one sample of a study of long-term antiretroviral therapy in people with HIV. Produced via immunoSEQ multiplex PCR; TCRdb's table is partial and in-frame only. The sample yields over 10,000 clones, approximately 90% seen once. This specimen consisted of unsorted PBMCs, obtained 2.1 years after starting antiretroviral therapy. Source of these receptors: a middle-aged woman with HIV. The CDR3 runs from the conserved cysteine through the conserved F or W. The order of the fields is V gene, CDR3 protein.

>TRBV14
CASSLQRGPYEQYF
>TRBV6-5
CASSQRPTANYGYTF
>TRBV7-2
CASNSLDSGVGNTIYF
>TRBV10-3
CAISGSPGQGNTGELFF
>TRBV18
CASSPPGQGSGNTIYF
>TRBV18
CASSPLTETQYF
>TRBV2
CAGRQTNYGYTF
>TRBV10-3
CAISESLAGGRATDTQYF
>TRBV7-2
CASSLSLGLRYGYTF
>TRBV7-9
CASSPVPAGANEKLFF
>TRBV9
CASSVGGQVFNGYTF
>TRBV13
CASSSRYGGLGAKNIQYF
>TRBV5-1
CASSVAGHGELFF
>TRBV28
CASSLAGTALYEQYF
>TRBV5-1
CASSLGQGHQETQYF
>TRBV7-3
CASSLQGDYTDTQYF
>TRBV11-2
CASSLDRLAKNIQYF
>TRBV7-8
CASNSRGGPSNEQFF
>TRBV11-2
CASSLRAGGTGELFF
>TRBV4-3
CASSQDRLYEQYF